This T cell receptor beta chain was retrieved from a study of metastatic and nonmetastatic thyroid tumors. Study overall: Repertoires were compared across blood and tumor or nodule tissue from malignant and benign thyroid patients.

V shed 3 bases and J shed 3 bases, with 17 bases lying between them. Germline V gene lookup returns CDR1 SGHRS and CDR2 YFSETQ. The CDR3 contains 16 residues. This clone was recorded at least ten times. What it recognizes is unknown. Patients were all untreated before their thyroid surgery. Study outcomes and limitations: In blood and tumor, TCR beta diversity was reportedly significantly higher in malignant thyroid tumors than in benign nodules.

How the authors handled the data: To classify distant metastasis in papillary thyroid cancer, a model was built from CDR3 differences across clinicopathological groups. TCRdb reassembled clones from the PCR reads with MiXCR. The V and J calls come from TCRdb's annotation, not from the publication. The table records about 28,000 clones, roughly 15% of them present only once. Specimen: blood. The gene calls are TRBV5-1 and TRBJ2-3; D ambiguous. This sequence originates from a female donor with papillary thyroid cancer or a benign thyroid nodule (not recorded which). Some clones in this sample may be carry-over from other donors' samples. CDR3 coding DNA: TGCGCCAGCAGCTCCATTAGCATTGGGTTGACAGATACGCAGTATTTT. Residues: CASSSISIGLTDTQYF.